The clone carrying this T cell receptor (beta chain) was counted at least ten times. This record belongs to a study of regulatory T cells in long-lasting Graves disease. Stated time point: newly diagnosed GD, antithyroid drugs for less than 3 months. Following extraction of RNA from PBMCs, that RNA was used to make the TCR library. The CDR3 is 14 residues long. V was pared by 8 bases and J by 1 base, with 15 bases between. The germline CDR1 and CDR2 sequences are MNHEY and SMNVEV (reference sequence). The authors built TCR beta libraries using iRepertoire HTBI primers and Arm-PCR of CDR3 regions. TCRdb re-analysed the multiplex PCR reads in MiXCR, keeping a single row per CDR3 protein. The data hold hundreds of thousands of distinct CDR3 sequences, with approximately 13% observed a single time. These same records also appear under a second study, on T cells in Graves' hyperthyroidism and ophthalmopathy.

The rearrangement links TRBV27 to TRBJ2-7; D might be TRBD1 (6 bases). Source: peripheral blood mononuclear cells (PBMCs), taken at new diagnosis, from a patient treated with antithyroid drugs. The sequence was collected from a man aged 25 to 40 with Graves disease. The CDR3 sequence: CASSSPQGSYEQYF. The DNA of the CDR3 is TGTGCCAGCTCCTCTCCCCAGGGGTCCTACGAGCAGTACTTC.